This T cell receptor beta chain was recorded in a study of vaccination and CD4 T cells after COVID-19. Oncomine TCR Beta short-read sequencing was applied to DNA from cultured CD4+ T cells. TCRdb used MiXCR to reprocess the PCR reads, holding one entry per CDR3 protein. The sample records 9,500 to 15,000 distinct CDR3 sequences, roughly a fifth being singletons. V shed 2 bases, J shed 7 bases, and the junction held 8 bases outside the gene matches. Germline V gene sequence: CDR1 SQVTM, CDR2 ANQGSEA. The CDR3 length is 15 residues. The treatment: roughly 10-day PBMC culture with coronavirus spike peptide pools or control peptides (ViraFEST assay). This clonotype has a handful of counts. As yet, its antigen is unknown.

The sequence came from a human donor who received a COVID-19 vaccine. The chain recombines TRBV29-1 with TRBJ2-1, with TRBD2 matching 10 bases. The source material was CD4+ T cells from blood, cultured in vitro, sampled before SARS-CoV-2 vaccination. The CDR3 nucleotides read TGCAGCGTTGAAACCGGTAGCGGGGGGAGGAATGAGCAGTTCTTC. It is translated as CSVETGSGGRNEQFF.